This is a list of T cell receptor beta chains from one sample in a study of spatial heterogeneity in lung cancer. MiXCR was run by TCRdb on the 5' RACE reads, yielding one entry per CDR3 protein. The sample has approximately 40,000 distinct CDR3 sequences; 6.5% to 9% are singletons. The material was PBMCs, obtained at surgery. These receptors were collected from a male donor with early-stage non-small cell lung cancer. Each CDR3 is given with its conserved first and last residue. D genes are given only for firm matches. Expanded clones get a size class; other rows say once, few or many, or leave the size out.

d_call clone_size j_call v_call cdr3_nt cdr3_aa
NA many TRBJ1-2 TRBV29-1 TGCAGCGTTTACAGCAACTATGGCTACACCTTC CSVYSNYGYTF
NA medium-sized TRBJ1-2 TRBV9 TGTGCCAGCAGCGTAGAAACCGCAACCAACTATGGCTACACCTTC CASSVETATNYGYTF
NA many TRBJ2-7 TRBV18 TGTGCCAGCTCACCACGGGTTTCTCGGGACGAGCAGTACTTC CASSPRVSRDEQYF
TRBD2 NA TRBJ2-2 TRBV6-5 TGTGCCAGCACCAGACTAGCGGGAGATAGGGAGCTGTTTTTT CASTRLAGDRELFF
NA many TRBJ2-7 TRBV7-9 TGTGCCAGCATGGGGCACTACGAGCAGTACTTC CASMGHYEQYF
NA few TRBJ2-2 TRBV4-2 TGTGCCAGCAGCCAAGGGTTGCAGGGCGGGGAGCTGTTTTTT CASSQGLQGGELFF
TRBD1 few TRBJ1-5 TRBV27 TGTGCCAGCAGTCCCGGACAGGGACGCAATCAGCCCCAGCATTTT CASSPGQGRNQPQHF
TRBD2 NA TRBJ2-5 TRBV14 TGTGCCAGCAGCCAAGGTTGGCTAGCGGGGAAACCGGAGACCCAGTACTTC CASSQGWLAGKPETQYF
NA few TRBJ1-2 TRBV6-5 TGTGCCAGCAGTGGCGGCCAGGGTTATGGCTACACCTTC CASSGGQGYGYTF
NA many TRBJ1-1 TRBV7-9 TGTGCCAGCAGCAGGGGACTAATGAACACTGAAGCTTTCTTT CASSRGLMNTEAFF
NA NA TRBJ2-3 TRBV6-2/TRBV6-3 TGTGCCAGCAGCCTACTAGCACGGAGCACAGATACGCAGTATTTT CASSLLARSTDTQYF
NA few TRBJ2-7 TRBV6-5 TGTGCCAGCAACCCTTACAGGGACAAGAGCTCCTACGAGCAGTACTTC CASNPYRDKSSYEQYF
NA many TRBJ2-4 TRBV7-2 TGTGCCAGCAGCTTAGTACAGTCCCTTGGCAAAAACATTCAGTACTTC CASSLVQSLGKNIQYF
NA many TRBJ2-7 TRBV6-2/TRBV6-3 TGTGCCAGCAGTCGACAGATAGGCTACGGCGAGCAGTACTTC CASSRQIGYGEQYF
TRBD2 many TRBJ2-7 TRBV20-1 TGCAGTGCTTCGCACCGGGACTACGGGCAGTACTTC CSASHRDYGQYF
NA NA TRBJ2-2 TRBV13 TGTGCCAGCAGCTTAGTCCCGACCGCCACCGGGGAGCTGTTTTTT CASSLVPTATGELFF
NA NA TRBJ2-2 TRBV20-1 TGCAGTGCTAGATTGGCTAGCGAACTTAGCGGGGAGCTGTTTTTT CSARLASELSGELFF
NA NA TRBJ2-7 TRBV6-5 TGTGCCAGCAGTCCCCCAGGCAGCGTCTCCTACGAGCAGTACTTC CASSPPGSVSYEQYF
TRBD1 many TRBJ2-1 TRBV7-9 TGTGCCAGCAGCTTAGTTGGGGGACAGAACAATGAGCAGTTCTTC CASSLVGGQNNEQFF
TRBD1 many TRBJ2-7 TRBV29-1 TGCAGCGTCAGGGGGCGCGACGAGCAGTACTTC CSVRGRDEQYF
NA NA TRBJ2-7 TRBV20-1 TGCAGTGCTGGCACCGACTTGCAACCCTACGAGCAGTACTTC CSAGTDLQPYEQYF
TRBD2 few TRBJ2-1 TRBV20-1 TGCAGTGCTAGAGATCTACGCGGGAGTCTTGATGAGCAGTTCTTC CSARDLRGSLDEQFF
NA many TRBJ1-2 TRBV12-5 TGTGCTAGTGGTTTGTATCCAGGGCTGGACTATGGCTACACCTTC CASGLYPGLDYGYTF
NA many TRBJ1-2 TRBV28 TGTGCCAGCAGCCTGGAAGGGGAAAACTATGGCTACACCTTC CASSLEGENYGYTF
TRBD1 many TRBJ1-5 TRBV6-6 TGTGCCAGCACCCCTAGGACAGGGATGGGTCAGCCCCAGCATTTT CASTPRTGMGQPQHF
TRBD2 many TRBJ2-3 TRBV2 TGTGCCAGCAGGGCGACTAGCGGGGTTTGGGGAGATACGCAGTATTTT CASRATSGVWGDTQYF
NA many TRBJ2-7 TRBV14 TGTGCCAGCAGCCCCCGGGGGTACGAGCAGTACTTC CASSPRGYEQYF
TRBD1 many TRBJ2-5 TRBV6-1 TGTGCCAGCACCAGGACAGGGGTTCGCCAAGAGACCCAGTACTTC CASTRTGVRQETQYF
NA few TRBJ1-1 TRBV20-1 TGCAGTGCTCCCAAGGGGCCGAACACTGAAGCTTTCTTT CSAPKGPNTEAFF
NA NA TRBJ2-7 TRBV5-4 TGTGCCAGCAGCTGGGGTCACGAGCAGTACTTC CASSWGHEQYF
NA few TRBJ2-5 TRBV4-3 TGCGCCAGCAGCCAACAGGGAGTTGGGACCCAGTACTTC CASSQQGVGTQYF
NA many TRBJ1-1 TRBV6-4 TGTGCCAGCAGTGCCAGAATGAACACTGAAGCTTTCTTT CASSARMNTEAFF
NA few TRBJ2-2 TRBV4-3 TGCGCCAGCAGCCCAACAGGCACCGGGGAGCTGTTTTTT CASSPTGTGELFF
NA few TRBJ2-1 TRBV7-2 TGTGCCAGCAGCTTAGGGCCAGGGGGAGGAGGTGAGCAGTTCTTC CASSLGPGGGGEQFF
NA many TRBJ1-5 TRBV23-1 TGCGCCAGCAGTCAATCGCTTAATCCGGGGGGGGATCAGCCCCAGCATTTT CASSQSLNPGGDQPQHF
TRBD1 few TRBJ1-2 TRBV7-2 TGTGCCAGCAGCCTGCGGATGGACAGGACAAACTATGGCTACACCTTC CASSLRMDRTNYGYTF
TRBD2 few TRBJ2-1 TRBV6-1 TGTGCCAGCAGTGAAGATGGGACTAGCGGTTTTTTATACAATGAGCAGTTCTTC CASSEDGTSGFLYNEQFF
NA many TRBJ1-1 TRBV20-1 TGCAGTGCTAGAAGGGGAAGCGCCAAAGCTTTCTTT CSARRGSAKAFF
TRBD2 NA TRBJ2-1 TRBV20-1 TGCAGTGCTGCGAAAGCGGGAGGGACCCAGCAGTTCTTC CSAAKAGGTQQFF
NA NA TRBJ1-2 TRBV5-4 TGTGCCAGCAGCCCGGATTCAGGGGTGATCGGCTATGGCTACACCTTC CASSPDSGVIGYGYTF
NA NA TRBJ2-3 TRBV3-1 TGTGCCAGCAGCCAAGACGGCGGCAACTGGGGCACAGATACGCAGTATTTT CASSQDGGNWGTDTQYF
TRBD2 many TRBJ2-1 TRBV4-1 TGCGCCAGCACTCCAATGGGGCGGGGGGACAATGAGCAGTTCTTC CASTPMGRGDNEQFF
TRBD1 few TRBJ1-1 TRBV6-5 TGTGCCAGCAGTAAAGGACAGGGAAACACTGAAGCTTTCTTT CASSKGQGNTEAFF
NA many TRBJ2-1 TRBV11-3 TGTGCCAGCAGCTTACCAGGAGACGGAGCCTACAATGAGCAGTTCTTC CASSLPGDGAYNEQFF
TRBD2 few TRBJ2-1 TRBV4-2 TGTGCCAGCAGCCAAGATGCCCCTCCGACTAGCGGGGGTCCCAATGAGCAGTTCTTC CASSQDAPPTSGGPNEQFF
NA many TRBJ2-3 TRBV2 TGTGCCAGCAGTCACCGACAGGATCTCACAGATACGCAGTATTTT CASSHRQDLTDTQYF
TRBD2 NA TRBJ2-1 TRBV4-3 TGCGCCAGCAGCCAAGGAGTCTCAGCGGGAGGGATGTATGAGCAGTTCTTC CASSQGVSAGGMYEQFF
TRBD1 many TRBJ2-2 TRBV27 TGTGCCAGCAACGGACAGGGGAACGGGGAGCTGTTTTTT CASNGQGNGELFF
TRBD1 many TRBJ1-3 TRBV29-1 TGCAGCGTTGAGCAGGGGGCCTCTGGAAACACCATATATTTT CSVEQGASGNTIYF
NA NA TRBJ1-3 TRBV7-2 TGTGCCAGCAGCTTGGGAATTCCTGGAAACACCATATATTTT CASSLGIPGNTIYF
TRBD2 few TRBJ2-6 TRBV12-3/TRBV12-4 TGTGCCAGCAGTTTGGGGGGGTCTGGGGCCAACGTCCTGACTTTC CASSLGGSGANVLTF
NA few TRBJ2-1 TRBV29-1 TGCAGCGCCGAGGTATCGTACAATGAGCAGTTCTTC CSAEVSYNEQFF
NA many TRBJ1-1 TRBV20-1 TGCAGTGCTAGAGGAGGGTCGAACACTGAAGCTTTCTTT CSARGGSNTEAFF
NA NA TRBJ1-1 TRBV7-7 TGTGCTAGCAGCCTGACAGGGAACACTGAAGCTTTCTTT CASSLTGNTEAFF
NA few TRBJ1-5 TRBV12-3/TRBV12-4 TGTGCCAGCAGTTTAGTTGCACAGCCCCAGCATTTT CASSLVAQPQHF
NA few TRBJ2-2 TRBV7-9 TGTGCCAGCACTTCGCGGGCGGGGGCCACCGGGGAGCTGTTTTTT CASTSRAGATGELFF
NA few TRBJ2-1 TRBV2 TGTGCCAGCAGTGAACCGGAGGGGGGCGATGAGCAGTTCTTC CASSEPEGGDEQFF